Listed below are T cell receptor beta chains from one sample, sequenced in a study of T cell responses to AZD1222 COVID-19 vaccine. The protocol was immunoSEQ multiplex PCR, while the TCRdb copy is restricted to in-frame clones and leaves out a portion. Here the sample spans about 150,000 clones, under 95% being singletons. The starting material was peripheral blood, obtained on day 0 of AZD1222 vaccination. All receptors come from an adult in good health. The CDR3 runs from the conserved cysteine through the conserved F or W. The D gene is left open where the match is weak. The size field is filled for only some rows; it gives once, few, many or a size class.

abundance	j_gene	v_gene	len	d_gene	CDR3nt	CDR3aa
once	TRBJ2-5	TRBV9	15	TRBD2	TGTGCCAGCAGCTCCGGGACTAGCGGGGGAGAGACCCAGTACTTC	CASSSGTSGGETQYF
-	TRBJ2-3	TRBV7-9	14	-	TGTGCCAGCAGCTTAGTTGCGGGGACAGATACGCAGTATTTT	CASSLVAGTDTQYF
-	TRBJ1-1	TRBV5-5	14	-	TGTGCCAGCAGCCAGCCGACAGAGAACACTGAAGCTTTCTTT	CASSQPTENTEAFF
-	TRBJ1-2	TRBV9	14	TRBD1	TGTGCCAGCAGCGGCCGGGACAGCTACTATGGCTACACCTTC	CASSGRDSYYGYTF
-	TRBJ1-2	TRBV5-4	13	-	TGTGCCAGCAGCTTCCGGGGAGGGCTTGGCTACACCTTC	CASSFRGGLGYTF
-	TRBJ2-7	TRBV18	14	-	TGTGCCAGCTCACCAGGGGCAGGGGAATACGAGCAGTACTTC	CASSPGAGEYEQYF
-	TRBJ2-1	TRBV9	13	-	TGTGCCAGCAGCGTAGCGGGGTCCAATGAGCAGTTCTTC	CASSVAGSNEQFF
-	TRBJ2-5	TRBV9	14	-	TGTGCCAGCAGCGCTGAAACGGGGGAAGAGACCCAGTACTTC	CASSAETGEETQYF
few	TRBJ1-2	TRBV9	15	TRBD1	TGTGCCAGCAGCCCCGGACAGGGGGCCTCCTATGGCTACACCTTC	CASSPGQGASYGYTF
-	TRBJ2-4	TRBV21-1	12	-	TGTGCCAGCAGCAAAACGGGTAGCATTCAGTACTTC	CASSKTGSIQYF
-	TRBJ1-5	TRBV19	11	-	TGTGCCAGTAGTACGACAGGGCCCCAGCATTTT	CASSTTGPQHF
-	TRBJ1-5	TRBV4-1	15	-	TGCGCCAGCAGCCAAGGACCAGGGAGCAATCAGCCCCAGCATTTT	CASSQGPGSNQPQHF
-	TRBJ2-5	TRBV5-6	15	-	TGTGCCAGCAGCTTGGCTGGGAGTTGGGTCAAGACCCAGTACTTC	CASSLAGSWVKTQYF
-	TRBJ1-2	TRBV4-1	14	TRBD1	TGCGCCAGCAGCCACAGCACAGGGGGCCGTGGCTACACCTTC	CASSHSTGGRGYTF
-	TRBJ2-1	TRBV11-3	16	TRBD1	TGTGCCAGCAGCCTACTGACAGGGGGGAACTACAATGAGCAGTTCTTC	CASSLLTGGNYNEQFF
-	TRBJ1-2	TRBV18	15	TRBD1	TGTGCCAGCTCACCACCGACCCGCGAGGGGACAGGAGGTACCTTC	CASSPPTREGTGGTF
-	TRBJ1-1	TRBV7-3	14	-	TGTGCCAGCAGCCCCAATTCACGAAACACTGAAGCTTTCTTT	CASSPNSRNTEAFF
-	TRBJ1-5	TRBV30	13	-	TGTGCCTGGAGTGGCCAGACAAATCAGCCCCAGCATTTT	CAWSGQTNQPQHF
few	TRBJ2-1	TRBV11-1	15	-	TGTGCCAGCTCGGGCGCGAGTAGATCCTACAATGAGCAGTTCTTC	CASSGASRSYNEQFF
-	TRBJ2-7	TRBV7-9	11	-	TGTGCCAGCAGCCTGGAGGCGGGGCAGTACTTC	CASSLEAGQYF
-	TRBJ1-3	TRBV7-9	17	-	TGTGCCAGCAGCTTAGCGGGGGTCTGGGCCTCTGGAAACACCATATATTTT	CASSLAGVWASGNTIYF
-	TRBJ2-5	TRBV2	16	-	TGTGCCAGCAGTGTTTCTTACAGGGAATATCAAGAGACCCAGTACTTC	CASSVSYREYQETQYF
-	TRBJ1-5	TRBV5-8	16	TRBD1	TGTGCCAGCAGCAGAATCCGGGACAGGGAACATCAGCCCCAGCATTTT	CASSRIRDREHQPQHF
-	TRBJ1-2	TRBV4-1	16	-	TGCGCCAGCAGGCAAAGGGGTAACAGGTTTAACTATGGCTACACCTTC	CASRQRGNRFNYGYTF
once	TRBJ1-4	TRBV28	15	-	TGTGCCAGCAGTCCTCGATCCCACCGGAATGAAAAACTGTTTTTT	CASSPRSHRNEKLFF
-	TRBJ2-5	TRBV5-4	16	TRBD2	TGTGCCAGCAGCGGTCCCGGGACTAGCGGACAAGAGACCCAGTACTTC	CASSGPGTSGQETQYF
-	TRBJ2-1	TRBV12-3/TRBV12-4	12	-	TGTGCCAGCAGCTATGATGGGCGTGAGCAGTTCTTC	CASSYDGREQFF
-	TRBJ2-5	TRBV9	17	-	TGTGCCAGCAGCGAAACAATGCAAGGGACTCCGACGGAGACCCAGTACTTC	CASSETMQGTPTETQYF
once	TRBJ2-3	TRBV7-2	14	-	TGTGCCAGCAGCATCCTGGGTAGCACAGATACGCAGTATTTT	CASSILGSTDTQYF
-	TRBJ2-1	TRBV29-1	15	-	TGCAGCGCCTTAGGGGGTCTGAGCTCCTACAATGAGCAGTTCTTC	CSALGGLSSYNEQFF
-	TRBJ2-3	TRBV5-6	15	TRBD1	TGTGCCAGCAGCTTGGATGGACAGGGTTCAGATACGCAGTATTTT	CASSLDGQGSDTQYF
-	TRBJ2-7	TRBV6-2/TRBV6-3	13	-	TGTGCCAGCACCCCCGCAGGGGTCTACGAGCAGTACTTC	CASTPAGVYEQYF
-	TRBJ2-7	TRBV19	15	TRBD2	TGTGCCAGTAGTGTCTACGGGGGGGCTTCCTACGAGCAGTACTTC	CASSVYGGASYEQYF
-	TRBJ2-3	TRBV7-2	15	-	TGTGCCAGCAGCTTAGGGTTGGGACGCACAGATACGCAGTATTTT	CASSLGLGRTDTQYF
-	TRBJ1-4	TRBV28	12	-	TGTGCCAGCAGTCGAGGGAATGAAAAACTGTTTTTT	CASSRGNEKLFF
-	TRBJ2-3	TRBV18	18	TRBD2	TGTGCCAGCTCACGCGGGACTAGCGGGGGCCAACTCACAGATACGCAGTATTTT	CASSRGTSGGQLTDTQYF
-	TRBJ1-2	TRBV5-4	14	-	TGTGCCAGCAGCTTGGGCCTCGGGATCGGGGGCTACACCTTC	CASSLGLGIGGYTF